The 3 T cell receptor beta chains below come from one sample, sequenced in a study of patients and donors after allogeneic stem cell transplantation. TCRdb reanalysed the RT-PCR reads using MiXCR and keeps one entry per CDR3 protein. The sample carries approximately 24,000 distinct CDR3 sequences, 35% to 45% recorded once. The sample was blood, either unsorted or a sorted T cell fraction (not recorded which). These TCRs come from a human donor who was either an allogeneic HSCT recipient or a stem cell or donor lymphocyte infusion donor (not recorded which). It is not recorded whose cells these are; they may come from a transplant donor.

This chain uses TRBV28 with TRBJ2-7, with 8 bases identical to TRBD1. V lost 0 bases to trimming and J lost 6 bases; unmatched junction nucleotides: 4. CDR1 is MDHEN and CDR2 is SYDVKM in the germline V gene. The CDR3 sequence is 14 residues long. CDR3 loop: CASSLWQGAREQYF. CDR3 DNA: TGTGCCAGCAGTTTATGGCAGGGGGCGCGCGAGCAGTACTTC.

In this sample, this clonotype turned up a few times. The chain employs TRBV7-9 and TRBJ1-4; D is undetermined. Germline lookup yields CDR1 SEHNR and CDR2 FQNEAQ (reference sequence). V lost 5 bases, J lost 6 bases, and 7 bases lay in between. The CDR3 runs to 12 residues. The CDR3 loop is CASSPDDEKLFF. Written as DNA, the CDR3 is TGTGCCAGCAGCCCAGATGATGAAAAACTGTTTTTT.

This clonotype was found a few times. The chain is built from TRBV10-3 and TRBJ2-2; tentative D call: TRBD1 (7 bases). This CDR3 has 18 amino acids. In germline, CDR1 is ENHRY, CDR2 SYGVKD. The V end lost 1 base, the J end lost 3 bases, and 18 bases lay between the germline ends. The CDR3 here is CAISEFKGGGGDTGELFF. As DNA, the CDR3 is TGTGCCATCAGTGAGTTCAAAGGGGGCGGCGGGGACACCGGGGAGCTGTTTTTT.